A single sample is the source of the 21 T cell receptor beta chains below, sequenced in a study of T cell clonality in common variable immunodeficiency. Assay: immunoSEQ multiplex PCR; the TCRdb copy retains only in-frame clones and omits some. The profile covers 50,000 or so clones, none occurring a single time. The sample taken for sequencing was peripheral blood mononuclear cells. Source of these receptors: a person aged 18 to 70 in good health.

A note on this clone: Read coverage stops 3 residues before the CDR3 terminus; the germline J gene supplies the remainder. The rearrangement uses TRBV11-2 and TRBJ2-1, with 9 bases that match TRBD2. The trim removed 5 bases at V and 5 bases at J, leaving 7 bases unmatched. This CDR3 contains 15 residues. Germline assignment: CDR1 SGHAT and CDR2 FQNNGV. The sequenced part of the CDR3 DNA is TGTGCCAGCAGCCCGGGGCTAGCGGGAAACAATGAG. Translated: CASSPGLAGNNE. In full, the CDR3 is CASSPGLAGNNEQFF.

In this sample, this clone turned up many times. With the read ending 3 residues before the CDR3 end, the germline J gene is used to fill in that end. The chain links TRBV6-1 to TRBJ1-1; TRBD1 agrees at 8 bases. The V gene end was trimmed by 4 bases and the J gene end by 7 bases; junction bases not matched to a gene: 5. In germline, CDR1 is MNHNS, CDR2 SASEGT. CDR3 length equals 13 residues. The part of the CDR3 DNA that was read is TGTGCCAGCAGTGGACAGGGGAAGGGTGAA. Its protein is CASSGQGKGE. Given in full, the CDR3 is CASSGQGKGEAFF.

This clone was detected ten times or more. Read data end 3 residues before the CDR3 end; the end is taken from the germline J gene. The gene calls are TRBV30 and TRBJ2-3, with 9 nucleotides matching TRBD2. Germline lookup yields CDR1 GTSNPN and CDR2 SVGIG (reference sequence). The CDR3 sequence is 15 residues long. The V and J ends lost 4 bases and 2 bases, in that order; junction bases with no gene match: 7. CDR3 sequence: CAWTFGTSITDTQYF. The sequenced part of the CDR3 DNA is TGTGCCTGGACCTTCGGGACTAGCATCACAGATACG.

This clone was recorded at least ten times. From the germline J gene comes the end of the CDR3, since the read stops 3 residues before it. V usage is TRBV5-6 and J usage is TRBJ2-7, with TRBD2 as a possible D gene (6 bases). V dropped 6 bases and J dropped 5 bases, with 18 bases sitting between them. The germline V gene encodes CDR1 SGHDT and CDR2 YYEEEE. The CDR3 has 14 residues. The CDR3 protein is CASNRGAGFDEQYF. The part of the CDR3 DNA that was read is TGTGCCAGCAACCGCGGGGCGGGTTTTGACGAG.

Ten or more counts support this clone. The read stops 3 residues short of the end of the CDR3; the missing end is completed from the germline J gene. The chain is built from TRBV5-1 and TRBJ2-3; D not resolved. V was cut by 1 base and J by 4 bases, with 7 bases left in between. The CDR3 covers 13 residues. Germline assignment: CDR1 SGHRS and CDR2 YFSETQ. CDR3 sequence: CASSLTGPDTQYF. Incomplete CDR3 DNA: TGCGCCAGCAGCTTGACTGGTCCAGATACG. Based on the CDR3 plus reference TRBV5-1 and TRBJ2-3, the full variable domain is KAGVTQTPRYLIKTRGQQVTLSCSPISGHRSVSWYQQTPGQGLQFLFEYFSETQRNKGNFPGRFSGRQFSNSRSEMNVSTLELGDSALYLCASSLTGPDTQYFGPGTRLTVL.

This clone has at least ten counts. Sequencing ends 3 residues short of the CDR3 end; the germline J gene provides the rest. The chain recombines TRBV7-6 with TRBJ1-4; weak D call: TRBD1 (6 bases). The CDR3 runs to 14 residues. V dropped 3 bases and J dropped 5 bases, with 10 bases sitting between them. Looked up from germline, CDR1 is SGHVS and CDR2 is FNYEAQ. CDR3: CASSLTGQNEKLFF. Incomplete CDR3 DNA: TGTGCCAGCAGCTTGACAGGCCAAAATGAAAAA.

The table lists this clone with many counts. Coverage ceases 3 residues before the CDR3 finishes, and the germline J gene fills in the end. V usage is TRBV6-2 or TRBV6-3 and J usage is TRBJ1-4, with 7 nucleotides matching TRBD1. The CDR3 consists of 11 residues. CDR1 MNHEY and CDR2 SVGEGT come from the germline V gene. The covered CDR3 bases are TGTGCCAGCAGTTGGGACAGCAAA. Its protein product is CASSWDSK. The complete CDR3 sequence is CASSWDSKLFF.

This clone was recorded at least ten times. With the read ending 3 residues before the CDR3 end, the germline J gene is used to fill in that end. The V gene is TRBV30, the J gene TRBJ2-7; 8 nucleotides line up with TRBD1. This CDR3 contains 12 residues. The germline gives CDR1 GTSNPN, CDR2 SVGIG (reference sequence). V dropped 5 bases and J dropped 2; count of bases not matched to a gene: 2. CDR3 sequence: CAWDRGTYEQYF. CDR3 DNA (partial): TGTGCCTGGGACAGGGGTACCTACGAG. The whole variable domain, remainder taken from reference TRBV30 and TRBJ2-7, is SQTIHQWPATLVQPVGSPLSLECTVEGTSNPNLYWYRQAAGRGLQLLFYSVGIGQISSEVPQNLSASRPQDRQFILSSKKLLLSDSGFYLCAWDRGTYEQYFGPGTRLTVT.

This clone was counted ten times or more. The sequence runs out 3 residues before the end of the CDR3; the remainder is reconstructed from the germline J gene. The gene calls are TRBV20-1 and TRBJ2-3, with unresolved D. Trimming shortened V by 2 bases and J by 2 bases, and 14 bases separated the two germline ends. Looked up from germline, CDR1 is DFQATT and CDR2 is SNEGSKA (reference sequence). The CDR3 is 15 residues long. The CDR3 reads CSARIDRPYTDTQYF. The sequenced part of the CDR3 DNA is TGCAGTGCTAGAATAGATCGCCCATACACAGATACG.

This clone occurred a few times. The CDR3 reads CASRPAPGTEFYDYTF. The CDR3 bases that were read are TGTGCCAGCAGACCCGCCCCCGGGACAGAATTCTACGAC. The rearrangement links TRBV6-2 or TRBV6-3 to TRBJ1-2, with 7 bases that match TRBD1. The observed sequence ends 3 residues before the CDR3 terminus, with the missing tail filled in from the germline J gene. Germline CDR1 and CDR2: MNHEY and SVGEGT. The CDR3 spans 16 residues.

Concerning this clone itself: The read halts 3 residues ahead of the CDR3 end, with the missing end drawn from the germline J gene. This chain joins TRBV19 and TRBJ2-1; D ambiguous. The germline CDR1 and CDR2 sequences are LNHDA and SQIVND (reference sequence). The V end lost 7 bases, the J end lost 2 bases, and 15 bases lay between the germline ends. The CDR3 length is 15 residues. CDR3 DNA, as far as it was read: TGTGCCAGTACCGAGGCGGCGGATACCTACAATGAG. Translating it yields CASTEAADTYNE. The full CDR3 protein reads CASTEAADTYNEQFF.

This clone was observed at least ten times. The CDR3 end is not reached by the read, which stops 3 residues before it; the germline J gene fills it in. This sequence joins TRBV6-2 or TRBV6-3 and TRBJ2-5; D uncertain. Germline V gives CDR1 MNHEY, CDR2 SVGEGT. This CDR3 has 11 amino acids. CDR3 DNA (partial): TGTGCCAGCAGTTACTCTAGCACC. Protein product: CASSYSST. The entire CDR3 protein reads CASSYSSTQYF.

CDR3 DNA, as far as it was read: TGTGCCTGGAGTGTACAGGGGGGCTATGAG. Translating it yields CAWSVQGGYE. The whole CDR3 protein reads CAWSVQGGYEQFF. The J gene is TRBJ2-1, the V gene TRBV30, with 8 bases aligning to TRBD1. The DNA ends 3 residues before the CDR3 does, and the rest of the CDR3 is filled in from the germline J gene. The CDR3 sequence is 13 residues long. Germline loops: CDR1 GTSNPN, CDR2 SVGIG (reference sequence). V shed 0 bases and J 8 bases; nucleotides not matched to a gene: 3.

This clone has ten or more counts. The observed sequence ends 3 residues before the CDR3 terminus, with the missing tail filled in from the germline J gene. The chain is built from TRBV20-1 and TRBJ2-2; D perhaps matches TRBD2 (5 bases). Germline values: CDR1 DFQATT, CDR2 SNEGSKA (reference sequence). The CDR3 length is 13 residues. The V end was cut by 0 bases, the J end by 5 bases, with 7 bases between. The CDR3 sequence: CSARDTGTGELFF. The CDR3 DNA, read in part, is TGCAGTGCTAGAGACACGGGGACCGGGGAG.

This clone was recorded many times. The read ends 3 residues shy of where the CDR3 ends; the end is completed using the germline J gene. This rearrangement joins TRBV10-1 to TRBJ2-1; D uncertain. The CDR3 contains 16 residues. The V end lost 8 bases, the J end lost 4 bases, and 21 bases lay between the germline ends. Germline CDR1 WNHNN, CDR2 SYGVQD (reference sequence). Partial CDR3 DNA: TGCGCCAGCTCCGTCGCCGTTATGCGGAATTACAATGAG. As protein: CASSVAVMRNYNE. In full, the CDR3 is CASSVAVMRNYNEQFF.

The table lists this clone with many counts. The missing CDR3 end, 3 residues past where the read stops, is filled in from the germline J gene. The chain uses TRBV5-1 and TRBJ2-6; D ambiguous. The germline CDR1 and CDR2 sequences are SGHRS and YFSETQ. V lost 2 bases to trimming and J lost 4 bases, with 10 bases between them. This CDR3 contains 15 residues. The CDR3 protein is CASSLTSVGANVLTF. The DNA read from the CDR3 is TGCGCCAGCAGCTTAACCAGCGTAGGGGCCAACGTC.

This clone was seen ten or more times. Read coverage stops 3 residues before the CDR3 terminus; the germline J gene supplies the remainder. This chain links TRBV7-8 with TRBJ2-4; possible D gene TRBD2, 6 bases. Trimming removed 5 bases at V and 1 base at J, with 15 bases between. CDR3 length: 16 residues. Germline assignment: CDR1 SGHVS and CDR2 FQNEAQ. The sequenced part of the CDR3 DNA is TGTGCCAGCAGCGACACTAGCTACCCGGCCAAAAACATT. Its translation: CASSDTSYPAKNI. The entire CDR3 sequence reads CASSDTSYPAKNIQYF.

This clone was detected only a few times. Coverage ceases 3 residues before the CDR3 finishes, and the germline J gene fills in the end. This chain joins TRBV30 and TRBJ2-4; 10 nucleotides match TRBD1. From germline, CDR1 is GTSNPN and CDR2 SVGIG (reference sequence). The CDR3 consists of 14 residues. The sequenced CDR3 bases are TGTGCCTGGAGCCCGGGACAGGGGAACTATGGT. Translating gives CAWSPGQGNYG. The full CDR3 protein reads CAWSPGQGNYGQYF.

The DNA read from the CDR3 is TGTGCCAGCAGCCGGGACTTTAATTCACCC. It is translated as CASSRDFNSP. The complete CDR3 sequence is CASSRDFNSPLHF. The V and J genes are TRBV11-2 and TRBJ1-6; possibly TRBD1 for D (5 bases). Read sequence stops 3 residues before the CDR3 end, and the germline J gene provides the missing end. Germline V CDR1 and CDR2: SGHAT, FQNNGV. This CDR3 region has 13 residues. Trimming took off 5 bases at V and 6 bases at J, with 8 bases between the two ends. The full variable domain, with the rest looked up from reference TRBV11-2 and TRBJ1-6, is EAGVAQSPRYKIIEKRQSVAFWCNPISGHATLYWYQQILGQGPKLLIQFQNNGVVDDSQLPKDRFSAERLKGVDSTLKIQPAKLEDSAVYLCASSRDFNSPLHFGNGTRLTVT.

There are many counts of this clone. The observed sequence ends 3 residues before the CDR3 terminus, with the missing tail filled in from the germline J gene. The genes are TRBV5-1 and TRBJ1-2; unclear D gene. Trimming took off 1 base at V and 7 bases at J, with 11 bases between the two ends. The length of the CDR3 is 13 residues. Looked up from germline, CDR1 is SGHRS and CDR2 is YFSETQ. The CDR3 bases that were read are TGCGCCAGCAGCTTGCTGGGCGAGGGTGGC. This encodes CASSLLGEGG. The complete CDR3 reads CASSLLGEGGYTF.

This clone has more than one count but fewer than ten. The read ends 3 residues before the CDR3 terminus; that terminus is restored from the germline J gene. The identical CDR3 is also encoded by other nucleotide sequences in the sample. This chain connects TRBV10-3 to TRBJ1-6; TRBD1 is a possible D gene (5 bases). From germline, CDR1 is ENHRY and CDR2 SYGVKD. This CDR3 contains 16 residues. Between the trimmed V and J ends, which lost 5 bases and 2 bases, there was a span of 13 bases. CDR3 in amino acids: CAISHPVGPYNSPLHF. The DNA read from the CDR3 is TGTGCCATCAGTCATCCAGTGGGGCCCTATAATTCACCC.